These 28 T cell receptor beta chains share one sample of origin, sequenced in a study of radiation and T cells in renal cell carcinoma. Data came from immunoSEQ multiplex PCR; TCRdb stores just in-frame clones and leaves some out. The sample has some 150,000 clones; 80% to 90% are singletons. Time point meaning: blood 4 weeks post-SBRT, at nephrectomy. Treatment: 15 Gy SBRT to primary tumor, nephrectomy 4 weeks later. The sample in question was blood, obtained from a patient whose treatment included radiotherapy and nephrectomy. These receptors all stem from a woman between 45 and 60 years old with renal cell carcinoma.

The chain has TRBV4-1 and TRBJ2-7; 12 positions match TRBD1. The CDR3 consists of 16 residues. Germline V lookup: CDR1 MGHRA, CDR2 YSYEKL. J gave up 5 bases and V 6 bases, and 11 bases lay outside the gene matches. CDR3 residues: CASRPEVGQGAHEQYF. The CDR3 nucleotides read TGCGCCAGCAGGCCTGAGGTGGGACAGGGGGCTCACGAGCAGTACTTC.

This chain uses TRBV10-2 with TRBJ1-1; D perhaps matches TRBD1 (6 bases). CDR3 length: 14 residues. Looked up from germline, CDR1 is WSHSY and CDR2 is SAAADI. The V gene lost 6 bases and the J gene lost 1 base, with 12 bases spanning the gap. CDR3 DNA: TGCGCCAGCAGCCCACAGGGTTGGAACACTGAAGCTTTCTTT. Protein: CASSPQGWNTEAFF.

The genes are TRBV5-1 and TRBJ2-3, with a tentative D call TRBD2 (6 bases). Deletions cut 6 bases from V and 0 bases from J, with 11 bases between. Germline loops: CDR1 SGHRS, CDR2 YFSETQ. This CDR3 is 14 amino acids long. DNA of the CDR3: TGCGCCAGCAATCGGGGGACTAGCACAGATACGCAGTATTTT. Translation gives CASNRGTSTDTQYF.

The chain links TRBV5-1 to TRBJ2-1; 8 bases match TRBD2. Germline lookup yields CDR1 SGHRS and CDR2 YFSETQ. The CDR3 has 16 amino acids. V trimming: 0 bases; J trimming: 0 bases; junction bases outside the gene matches: 2. The CDR3: CASSLATSGSYNEQFF. CDR3 nucleotide sequence: TGCGCCAGCAGCTTGGCCACTAGCGGCTCCTACAATGAGCAGTTCTTC.

This clone was picked up one time. The chain has TRBV29-1 and TRBJ2-3; 7 nucleotides match TRBD1. The CDR3 sequence is 14 residues long. J lost 2 bases, V lost 3 bases, and 5 bases had no gene match. Per germline, CDR1 SQVTM and CDR2 ANQGSEA. The DNA for the CDR3 is TGCAGCGTTGAGACGAGGGGGCCCACAGATACGCAGTATTTT. Translated, it gives CSVETRGPTDTQYF.

The chain links TRBV27 to TRBJ2-7, with TRBD2 matching 9 bases. CDR3 length: 16 amino acids. The V segment lost 4 bases and the J segment 2 bases; nucleotides outside the gene matches: 9. Germline CDR1 MNHEY, CDR2 SMNVEV (reference sequence). CDR3 sequence (DNA): TGTGCCAGCAGTTCCTCCGGGACTAGCTCGGCCTACGAGCAGTACTTC. Amino acid sequence: CASSSSGTSSAYEQYF.

On this clone itself: A junction end diverges from the germline sequence, so it may reflect a read error. The genes are TRBV28 and TRBJ2-7, with 9 nucleotides matching TRBD2. The CDR3 loop spans 13 amino acids. Germline V lookup: CDR1 MDHEN, CDR2 SYDVKM. CDR3 sequence reads: CASNWASGDEQYF. CDR3 DNA: TGTGCAAGCAACTGGGCTAGCGGGGACGAGCAGTACTTC.

The chain carries TRBV19 and TRBJ1-1; tentative D call: TRBD1 (5 bases). V was cut by 4 bases and J by 3 bases, with 33 bases left in between. CDR1 and CDR2 (germline): LNHDA, SQIVND (reference sequence). The CDR3 runs 21 residues. The CDR3 DNA follows: TGTGCCAGTAGTACCAAAGAGGGGAAAACATCATTGGAGCGGAGAGACACTGAAGCTTTCTTT. It codes for CASSTKEGKTSLERRDTEAFF.

A note on this clone: The same CDR3 is also encoded by other DNA sequences in this sample. The gene calls are TRBV7-2 and TRBJ2-3; D not resolved. The V end lost 1 base, the J end lost 0 bases, and 5 bases lay between the germline ends. There are 14 residues in the CDR3. Germline CDR1 reads SGHTA; CDR2 reads FQGNSA. CDR3 residues: CASSLGPSTDTQYF. The CDR3 DNA is TGTGCCAGCAGCTTAGGACCTAGCACAGATACGCAGTATTTT. Full variable domain (remainder filled in from reference TRBV7-2 and TRBJ2-3): GAGVSQSPSNKVTEKGKDVELRCDPISGHTALYWYRQSLGQGLEFLIYFQGNSAPDKSGLPSDRFSAERTGGSVSTLTIQRTQQEDSAVYLCASSLGPSTDTQYFGPGTRLTVL.

V is TRBV2 and J is TRBJ2-7, with D perhaps given as TRBD1 or TRBD2 (5 bases each). The V gene lost 8 bases and the J gene lost 2 bases, with 13 bases spanning the gap. The CDR3 covers 13 residues. Germline assignment: CDR1 SNHLY and CDR2 FYNNEI. CDR3 DNA sequence: TGTGCCAGCCGGGACGGAGCTGCCTACGAGCAGTACTTC. Translated, it gives CASRDGAAYEQYF.

This clone was counted only a few times. The J gene is TRBJ2-2, the V gene TRBV5-1; D remains unclear. The CDR3 covers 14 residues. Between the trimmed V and J ends, which lost 0 bases and 6 bases, there was a span of 9 bases. Germline CDR1 reads SGHRS; CDR2 reads YFSETQ. This CDR3 is CASSLVVSAGELFF. In DNA, the CDR3 is TGCGCCAGCAGCTTGGTCGTTTCGGCCGGGGAGCTGTTTTTT.

The chain combines TRBV18 with TRBJ2-7; D is undetermined. V gave up 1 base and J gave up 5 bases, with 15 bases separating them. Germline CDR1 KGHSH, CDR2 LQKENI. There are 15 residues in the CDR3. The CDR3 DNA sequence: TGTGCCAGCTCACCACTGTCTGAAGTCGGCCACGAGCAGTACTTC. Translated: CASSPLSEVGHEQYF.

The chain joins TRBV2 to TRBJ1-6; D ambiguous. With 2 bases removed from V and 5 bases from J, the gap between germline ends came to 7 bases. Germline V gives CDR1 SNHLY, CDR2 FYNNEI. The CDR3 is 14 amino acids. The CDR3 region has the DNA TGTGCCAGCAGTGAAAGGACCCATAATTCACCCCTCCACTTT. Translated: CASSERTHNSPLHF.

The rearrangement links TRBV5-4 to TRBJ1-1; D gene unclear. V shed 4 bases and J shed 2 bases, with 3 bases lying between them. Looked up from germline, CDR1 is SGHNT and CDR2 is YYREEE (reference sequence). This CDR3 comprises 11 residues. The DNA of the CDR3 is TGTGCCAGCAGCGACAACACTGAAGCTTTCTTT. It is translated as CASSDNTEAFF.

V is TRBV6-5 and J is TRBJ1-4; D gene unclear. The CDR3 totals 12 residues. Germline CDR1 is MNHEY and CDR2 is SVGAGI. Trimming shortened V by 5 bases and J by 10 bases, and 11 bases separated the two germline ends. CDR3 coding DNA: TGTGCCAGCAGTAGCCCGACGGGAAAACTGTTTTTT. It encodes CASSSPTGKLFF.

This chain joins TRBV7-8 and TRBJ2-1; 13 bases agree with TRBD2. The ends lost 1 base at V and 7 bases at J; junction bases unmatched: 7. This CDR3 is built from 17 residues. The germline V gene has CDR1 SGHVS and CDR2 FQNEAQ. The CDR3 is CASSLDITSGRANEQFF. In DNA form, the CDR3 reads TGTGCCAGCAGCTTAGATATTACTAGCGGGAGGGCGAATGAGCAGTTCTTC.

V and J are TRBV9 and TRBJ2-7; weak D call: TRBD1 (6 bases). V was pared by 0 bases and J by 4 bases, with 11 bases between. The germline CDR1 and CDR2 sequences are SGDLS and YYNGEE. The CDR3 runs to 14 residues. The CDR3 is CASSVGNRDYEQYF. CDR3 nucleotide sequence: TGTGCCAGCAGCGTAGGAAACAGGGATTACGAGCAGTACTTC.

The gene calls are TRBV6-1 and TRBJ1-1; D possibly corresponds to TRBD1 (5 bases). The V end lost 7 bases, the J end lost 0 bases, and 15 bases lay between the germline ends. The germline CDR1 and CDR2 sequences are MNHNS and SASEGT. The CDR3 has 15 residues. The CDR3 protein is CASTLGRQMNTEAFF. The CDR3 DNA reads as TGTGCCAGCACCCTGGGCAGACAGATGAACACTGAAGCTTTCTTT.

The chain links TRBV5-8 to TRBJ1-4; 7 positions match TRBD1. This CDR3 has 16 residues. Germline loops: CDR1 SGHTS, CDR2 YDEGEE. V lost 3 bases, J lost 3 bases, and 8 bases stayed unmatched. The CDR3 here is CASSSRGESSNEKLFF. In DNA form, the CDR3 reads TGTGCCAGCAGCTCCAGGGGGGAGTCATCTAATGAAAAACTGTTTTTT.

This clone was recorded once. The genes are TRBV16 and TRBJ1-4; 8 bases line up with TRBD1. CDR1 and CDR2 (germline): KGHSY, FQNENV. The CDR3 contains 14 residues. V trimming: 2 bases; J trimming: 6 bases; junction bases outside the gene matches: 2. In DNA form, the CDR3 reads TGTGCCAGCAGCCAACTGGACAGGGATGAAAAACTGTTTTTT. Translating gives CASSQLDRDEKLFF.

CDR3 bases: TGTGCCAGCAGCCCAGGGACAGTGAATCAGCCCCAGCATTTT. Protein product: CASSPGTVNQPQHF. The rearrangement links TRBV9 to TRBJ1-5; 7 positions match TRBD1. Germline loops: CDR1 SGDLS, CDR2 YYNGEE. The CDR3 runs 14 residues. J gave up 4 bases and V 4 bases, and 5 bases lay outside the gene matches.

The chain is built from TRBV7-2 and TRBJ2-5; TRBD2 matches at 8 bases. J gave up 2 bases and V 3 bases, and 17 bases lay outside the gene matches. Germline-derived CDR1 and CDR2 are SGHTA and FQGNSA. There are 19 residues in the CDR3. CDR3 loop: CASSLGAPGGAGGQETQYF. The DNA of the CDR3 is TGTGCCAGCAGCTTGGGCGCCCCGGGGGGCGCGGGGGGACAAGAGACCCAGTACTTC.

The chain is built from TRBV4-3 and TRBJ1-5; 9 nucleotides match TRBD1. The length of the CDR3 is 15 residues. V was clipped by 5 bases and J by 5 bases; unmatched bases: 7. Looked up from germline, CDR1 is LGHNA and CDR2 is YSLEER. This CDR3 reads CASSRDRVGDQPQHF. In DNA, the CDR3 is TGCGCCAGCAGCAGGGACAGGGTGGGGGATCAGCCCCAGCATTTT.

The V call is TRBV10-1, the J call TRBJ1-1; D remains ambiguous. Germline V gene sequence: CDR1 WNHNN, CDR2 SYGVQD (reference sequence). This CDR3 has 15 amino acids. V was cut by 3 bases and J by 0 bases, with 11 bases left in between. CDR3 coding DNA: TGCGCCAGCAGTGATAGTCTACTTATGAACACTGAAGCTTTCTTT. It encodes CASSDSLLMNTEAFF.

The gene calls are TRBV5-1 and TRBJ1-1; 11 nucleotides match TRBD1. This CDR3 is built from 17 residues. The V gene end was trimmed by 0 bases and the J gene end by 5 bases; junction bases not matched to a gene: 9. The V gene's germline CDR1 is SGHRS and CDR2 YFSETQ. CDR3 DNA: TGCGCCAGCAGCTTGGACTGGACAGGGGGCGCGGGTACTGAAGCTTTCTTT. This gives the protein CASSLDWTGGAGTEAFF.

On this clone itself: The junction does not match germline at one end; this may be a read error. Other DNA sequences of this sample code for an identical CDR3. V is TRBV2 and J is TRBJ1-2, with D maybe TRBD1 (5 bases). CDR3 length: 14 amino acids. Germline V gene sequence: CDR1 SNHLY, CDR2 FYNNEI. The CDR3 loop is CASSESREDRGYTF. CDR3 bases: TGTGCCAGCAGTGAATCTAGGGAGGATCGGGGCTACACTTTC.

The V gene is TRBV11-2, the J gene TRBJ1-3; D is uncertain. The V gene's germline CDR1 is SGHAT and CDR2 FQNNGV. Trimming took 2 bases from V and 4 from J, leaving 15 bases between them. This CDR3 is built from 16 residues. The CDR3 loop is CASSLSSGISGNTIYF. DNA of the CDR3: TGTGCCAGCAGCTTATCGTCCGGGATCTCGGGAAACACCATATATTTT.

This clone is a singleton in its sample. For the CDR3, the DNA is TGTGCCAGCACCCCCATGGGGGGGGCGCATGGAGCTTTCTTT. This encodes CASTPMGGAHGAFF. The rearrangement joins TRBV9 to TRBJ1-1, with a possible D match to TRBD1 (6 bases). This CDR3 comprises 14 residues. V gave up 6 bases and J gave up 10 bases, with 22 bases separating them. Germline V gene data show CDR1 as SGDLS and CDR2 as YYNGEE.